This is a list of T cell receptor beta chains from one sample in a study of T cell responses to AZD1222 COVID-19 vaccine. Sequenced by immunoSEQ multiplex PCR; TCRdb stores in-frame clones only, minus some. Of nearly 90,000 clones listed, about 86% are singletons. This sample comprised peripheral blood, obtained on day 0 of MenACWY control vaccination. The receptor set was obtained from an adult in good health. CDR3s include the opening cysteine and the closing phenylalanine or tryptophan. The D gene is left open where the match is weak. For some rows the clone size is stated as once, few or many, or as a class when expanded; others skip it.

TRBJ1-2 | - | once | TRBV13 | CASSITGAGYTF | TGTGCCAGCAGTATTACAGGCGCTGGCTACACCTTC
TRBJ2-2 | - | - | TRBV2 | CASRATGELFF | TGTGCCAGCAGAGCCACCGGGGAGCTGTTTTTT
TRBJ1-1 | - | once | TRBV5-5 | CASSLRENTEAFF | TGTGCCAGCAGCTTAAGAGAGAACACTGAAGCTTTCTTT
TRBJ1-5 | TRBD1 | - | TRBV5-1 | CASSRTGTNDQPQHF | TGCGCCAGCAGCCGGACAGGGACCAATGATCAGCCCCAGCATTTT
TRBJ1-2 | - | - | TRBV19 | CASSTGERFYGYTF | TGTGCCAGTAGTACAGGGGAAAGGTTCTATGGCTACACCTTC
TRBJ1-1 | TRBD1 | - | TRBV5-5 | CASSLGLGQGFTEAFF | TGTGCCAGCAGCTTGGGCTTGGGACAGGGGTTCACTGAAGCTTTCTTT
TRBJ2-1 | - | - | TRBV27 | CASSPQGAYNEQFF | TGTGCCAGCAGCCCTCAAGGGGCCTACAATGAGCAGTTCTTC
TRBJ2-5 | - | - | TRBV7-3 | CASSTRAQETQYF | TGTGCCAGCAGCACTAGGGCCCAAGAGACCCAGTACTTC
TRBJ1-1 | - | - | TRBV5-4 | CASSWGRNTEAFF | TGTGCCAGCAGCTGGGGACGGAACACTGAAGCTTTCTTT
TRBJ2-1 | TRBD2 | - | TRBV4-2 | CASSQGTSGGYNEQFF | TGTGCCAGCAGCCAAGGGACTAGCGGGGGCTACAATGAGCAGTTCTTC
TRBJ1-4 | TRBD1 | - | TRBV5-6 | CASSFPGTGGAGEKLFF | TGTGCCAGCAGCTTTCCCGGGACAGGGGGCGCCGGTGAAAAACTGTTTTTT
TRBJ1-2 | - | - | TRBV2 | CASSVGGWDPGLGYTF | TGTGCCAGCAGTGTGGGGGGTTGGGACCCTGGGCTTGGCTACACCTTC
TRBJ2-7 | TRBD2 | - | TRBV4-3 | CASSQDQRGGTYEQYF | TGCGCCAGCAGCCAAGACCAGCGGGGGGGGACCTACGAGCAGTACTTC
TRBJ2-7 | - | - | TRBV4-2 | CASSQDPPSGTLTYEQYF | TGTGCCAGCAGCCAAGACCCTCCATCAGGGACCCTTACCTACGAGCAGTACTTC
TRBJ1-2 | TRBD1 | - | TRBV24-1 | CATSDGTGDRGYTF | TGTGCCACCAGTGATGGGACAGGGGATCGTGGCTACACCTTC
TRBJ1-2 | - | - | TRBV28 | CASSPPGGQSYYGYTF | TGTGCCAGCAGCCCGCCCGGCGGGCAGAGCTACTATGGCTACACCTTC
TRBJ2-1 | TRBD2 | - | TRBV19 | CASSTRLAGGPNEQFF | TGTGCCAGTAGTACCCGACTAGCGGGGGGGCCCAATGAGCAGTTCTTC
TRBJ1-3 | - | once | TRBV27 | CASRPSGLGNTIYF | TGTGCCAGCAGACCCTCGGGACTTGGAAACACCATATATTTT
TRBJ1-2 | TRBD1 | - | TRBV6-5 | CASSPSRQGANGYTF | TGTGCCAGCAGTCCCTCCCGACAGGGGGCGAATGGCTACACCTTC
TRBJ2-3 | - | - | TRBV30 | CAWSVMGDTQYF | TGTGCCTGGAGTGTTATGGGAGATACGCAGTATTTT
TRBJ1-2 | TRBD1 | - | TRBV30 | CAWSVVVTGGGGYTF | TGTGCCTGGAGTGTAGTTGTGACAGGGGGTGGAGGCTACACCTTC
TRBJ1-2 | - | - | TRBV5-4 | CASSLEGGNYGYTF | TGTGCCAGCAGCTTGGAGGGCGGAAACTATGGCTACACCTTC
TRBJ1-2 | - | - | TRBV3-1/TRBV3-2 | CASSQGNYGYTF | TGTGCCAGCAGCCAAGGTAACTATGGCTACACCTTC
TRBJ1-4 | TRBD1 | - | TRBV27 | CASRRPGQTNEKLFF | TGTGCCAGCAGGAGGCCGGGACAGACTAATGAAAAACTGTTTTTT
TRBJ2-5 | - | - | TRBV6-5 | CASSTLRGSQETQYF | TGTGCCAGCAGTACTCTCCGGGGAAGCCAAGAGACCCAGTACTTC
TRBJ1-4 | - | - | TRBV5-6 | CASSFAQQIPNEKLFF | TGTGCCAGCAGCTTCGCTCAACAGATCCCCAATGAAAAACTGTTTTTT
TRBJ2-3 | - | - | TRBV19 | CASTSRQAQSTDTQYF | TGTGCCAGTACCAGTCGCCAGGCTCAAAGCACAGATACGCAGTATTTT
TRBJ2-1 | TRBD1 | - | TRBV6-1 | CASSALDRDIYNEQFF | TGTGCCAGCAGTGCCTTGGACAGGGATATCTACAATGAGCAGTTCTTC
TRBJ2-2 | - | - | TRBV9 | CASSVQNTGELFF | TGTGCCAGCAGCGTGCAGAATACCGGGGAGCTGTTTTTT
TRBJ2-3 | TRBD2 | - | TRBV3-1/TRBV3-2 | CASSWLAADTQYF | TGTGCCAGCAGTTGGCTAGCGGCAGATACGCAGTATTTT
TRBJ2-7 | - | - | TRBV5-5 | CASSLQSASYPHEQYF | TGTGCCAGCAGCTTGCAGTCAGCCAGCTACCCCCACGAGCAGTACTTC
TRBJ2-5 | - | - | TRBV18 | CASSPGQIQETQYF | TGTGCCAGCTCACCAGGACAGATCCAAGAGACCCAGTACTTC
TRBJ2-7 | - | - | TRBV5-6 | CASSYSGLSSYEQYF | TGTGCCAGCAGCTATAGCGGACTCAGCTCCTACGAGCAGTACTTC
TRBJ1-4 | TRBD1 | - | TRBV18 | CASSLDQTGLNEKLFF | TGTGCCAGCTCACTGGACCAGACAGGGTTAAATGAAAAACTGTTTTTT
TRBJ2-2 | - | - | TRBV6-5 | CASSYGDRNTGELFF | TGTGCCAGCAGTTACGGGGATAGAAACACCGGGGAGCTGTTTTTT
TRBJ1-1 | - | - | TRBV7-2 | CASSVSREAITEAFF | TGTGCCAGCAGCGTTTCTCGGGAGGCGATCACTGAAGCTTTCTTT
TRBJ2-7 | TRBD2 | - | TRBV7-2 | CASSIIAGGMYEQYF | TGTGCCAGCAGCATAATAGCGGGGGGGATGTACGAGCAGTACTTC
TRBJ1-2 | - | - | TRBV19 | CASRSNGAIGGYTF | TGTGCCTCCCGTAGTAATGGGGCAATCGGTGGCTACACCTTC
TRBJ2-6 | - | - | TRBV6-2/TRBV6-3 | CASSTTVEGANVLTF | TGTGCCAGCAGCACAACAGTAGAAGGGGCCAACGTCCTGACTTTC
TRBJ1-3 | - | - | TRBV19 | CASSINGNTIYF | TGTGCCAGTAGTATAAACGGAAACACCATATATTTT
TRBJ2-3 | - | - | TRBV5-1 | CASSLAGARADTQYF | TGCGCCAGCAGCTTGGCCGGGGCCAGGGCGGATACGCAGTATTTT
TRBJ2-4 | TRBD2 | - | TRBV7-2 | CASSSGTSGGASAKNIQYF | TGTGCCAGCAGTTCTGGGACTAGCGGGGGGGCTTCAGCCAAAAACATTCAGTACTTC
TRBJ2-7 | - | - | TRBV9 | CASSPQGTAYEQYF | TGTGCCAGCAGCCCCCAAGGGACCGCTTACGAGCAGTACTTC
TRBJ1-1 | TRBD1 | - | TRBV5-1 | CASSLAVPGQGMNTEAFF | TGCGCCAGCAGCTTGGCCGTCCCGGGACAGGGGATGAACACTGAAGCTTTCTTT
TRBJ1-1 | TRBD1 | - | TRBV5-1 | CASSPRTGLNTEAFF | TGCGCCAGCAGCCCCCGGACAGGGCTGAACACTGAAGCTTTCTTT
TRBJ2-7 | TRBD1 | - | TRBV7-8 | CASTPGGTGRSEQYF | TGTGCCAGCACCCCAGGAGGGACAGGGAGGAGCGAGCAGTACTTC
TRBJ1-2 | TRBD1 | - | TRBV6-6 | CASRTGAILSYGYTF | TGTGCCAGCAGGACAGGGGCGATTCTGTCGTATGGCTACACCTTC
TRBJ1-3 | - | - | TRBV4-3 | CASSQNFQGSSGNTIYF | TGCGCCAGCAGCCAAAATTTTCAGGGTTCGTCTGGAAACACCATATATTTT
TRBJ2-7 | - | - | TRBV18 | CASSTERGTYEQYF | TGTGCCAGCTCAACCGAACGGGGGACCTACGAGCAGTACTTC
TRBJ1-3 | - | - | TRBV6-5 | CASSYAQGTSGNTIYF | TGTGCCAGCAGTTACGCCCAGGGGACCTCTGGAAACACCATATATTTT
TRBJ1-1 | - | - | TRBV6-5 | CASSYPEAGATEAFF | TGTGCCAGCAGTTACCCCGAGGCGGGGGCTACTGAAGCTTTCTTT
TRBJ1-3 | - | - | TRBV7-2 | CASSFSDLSGNTIYF | TGTGCCAGCAGCTTCTCGGACCTCTCTGGAAACACCATATATTTT
TRBJ2-7 | TRBD1 | - | TRBV18 | CASSPGTGRGELYEQYF | TGTGCCAGCTCACCTGGGACAGGTCGAGGAGAATTGTACGAGCAGTACTTC
TRBJ1-1 | TRBD1 | - | TRBV4-1 | CASSQVLGTVNTEAFF | TGCGCCAGCAGCCAAGTCCTCGGGACAGTGAACACTGAAGCTTTCTTT
TRBJ1-5 | - | - | TRBV7-8 | CASSLAGGDSNQPQHF | TGTGCCAGCAGCTTAGCGGGGGGGGATAGCAATCAGCCCCAGCATTTT
TRBJ2-5 | - | - | TRBV6-6 | CASSYSDTQETQYF | TGTGCCAGCAGTTACTCAGACACCCAAGAGACCCAGTACTTC
TRBJ1-6 | - | - | TRBV3-1/TRBV3-2 | CASSQDRLRSPLHF | TGTGCCAGCAGCCAAGACCGACTTCGGTCACCCCTCCACTTT